Here is one TCR beta chain with its context. Its antigen is still unknown. The data belong to a study of cytomegalovirus exposure and HLA in healthy donors. Whole-study results and caveats: TCR beta V segments were, for the most part, productive about 87% or about 30% of the time in an earlier analysis.

CDR1 and CDR2 (germline): LNHNV, YYDKDF (reference sequence). The CDR3 has 13 amino acids. V lost 5 bases to trimming and J lost 1 base, with 9 bases between them. PCR involved 60 Vbeta and 13 Jbeta primers. The protocol was immunoSEQ multiplex PCR, while the TCRdb copy is restricted to in-frame clones and leaves out a portion. The table shows about 140,000 clones, with about 68% occurring only once. This receptor was obtained from a human donor in good health. This chain links TRBV15 with TRBJ2-7; D gene unclear. The sample comprised PBMCs. The CDR3 region is CATSEDISYEQYF. CDR3 sequence (DNA): TGTGCCACCAGCGAAGACATTTCCTACGAGCAGTACTTC.